One sample yielded the 9 T cell receptor beta chains listed below, sequenced in a study of cytomegalovirus exposure and HLA in healthy donors (dated by TCRdb to 2015 to 2018). Library generation was performed with the immunoSEQ multiplex PCR assay. For the multiplex PCR, a mixture combining 60 forward primers for TCR Vbeta segments and 13 reverse primers for TCR Jbeta segments was used. In TCRdb, the immuneACCESS table is reduced to in-frame sequences with V and J assigned. These tables do not hold every clone; where another copy was compared, an unresolved V gene accounts for under half, and the others remain unexplained. Within this sample are fewer than 120,000 clones, with 70% to 85% of them counted one time only. The ten largest clones add up to 5.5% to 7% of the sample. Sequenced sample: PBMCs. The receptors here all came from a man aged 25 to 45 in good health and CMV-seropositive.

The CDR3 DNA follows: TGTGCCAGCAGCCAAGATTCCCGGCGGGGTGCAGATACGCAGTATTTT. Its translation: CASSQDSRRGADTQYF. The chain is built from TRBV4-2 and TRBJ2-3; TRBD2 might be the D (6 bases). The CDR3 runs to 16 residues. V was clipped by 0 bases and J by 4 bases, with 14 bases between them. Looked up from germline, CDR1 is LGHNA and CDR2 is YNFKEQ.

This clone was found a few times. The same CDR3 arises from other DNA sequences in this sample as well. The chain uses TRBV2 and TRBJ2-2; no clear D. CDR3 length: 15 residues. Germline V CDR1 and CDR2: SNHLY, FYNNEI. The V gene lost 7 bases and the J gene lost 1 base, with 13 bases spanning the gap. In DNA form, the CDR3 reads TGTGCCAGCATAAGTCTATCTAAGAACACCGGGGAGCTGTTTTTT. Translated, it gives CASISLSKNTGELFF.

This chain joins TRBV10-3 and TRBJ2-7; possibly TRBD2 for D (6 bases). The CDR3 runs to 13 residues. Germline V gene sequence: CDR1 ENHRY, CDR2 SYGVKD. V was cut by 6 bases and J by 1 base, with 10 bases left in between. CDR3 residues: CAISAGGSYEQYF. The CDR3, as DNA: TGTGCCATCAGCGCCGGAGGGTCCTACGAGCAGTACTTC.

The chain employs TRBV5-1 and TRBJ1-2, with a weak D call TRBD1 (5 bases). V dropped 1 base and J dropped 6 bases, with 13 bases sitting between them. Germline lookup yields CDR1 SGHRS and CDR2 YFSETQ. The CDR3 is made up of 14 amino acids. The CDR3 region is CASSLPTGGDGYTF. CDR3 nucleotide sequence: TGCGCCAGCAGCTTGCCCACGGGAGGGGATGGCTACACCTTC.

This clone was seen just once. The chain has TRBV19 and TRBJ1-5, with a weak D call TRBD1 (6 bases). Germline V gives CDR1 LNHDA, CDR2 SQIVND (reference sequence). V dropped 10 bases and J dropped 0 bases, with 16 bases sitting between them. The CDR3 is 15 amino acids. The CDR3 here is CATAHGQNSNQPQHF. The CDR3 DNA is TGTGCCACTGCTCATGGACAGAATAGCAATCAGCCCCAGCATTTT.

This clone appeared a single time. V gene TRBV10-3 combines with J gene TRBJ2-3; the match to TRBD1 covers 7 bases. This CDR3 is built from 15 residues. The V gene's germline CDR1 is ENHRY and CDR2 SYGVKD. Germline trimming cut 6 bases from V and 6 bases from J; bases unmatched to any gene: 12. The CDR3 DNA is TGTGCCATCAGCCACAGGGGCGTCCCAGACGATACGCAGTATTTT. Protein sequence: CAISHRGVPDDTQYF.

The V call is TRBV6-5, the J call TRBJ1-5; D is perhaps TRBD1 (5 bases). The V and J ends lost 2 bases and 3 bases respectively, with 11 bases between them. The CDR3 has 15 residues. Germline V CDR1 and CDR2: MNHEY, SVGAGI. In DNA, the CDR3 is TGTGCCAGCAGTTACACCGGCAGGGACAATCAGCCCCAGCATTTT. This gives the protein CASSYTGRDNQPQHF.

Only one count was recorded for this clone. The V and J genes are TRBV29-1 and TRBJ2-3, with D unclear. CDR1 is SQVTM, CDR2 ANQGSEA, per germline. The CDR3 covers 14 residues. V lost 3 bases, J lost 1 base, and 11 bases lay in between. The CDR3 loop is CSVEVFPGTDTQYF. The CDR3 bases are TGCAGCGTTGAGGTCTTCCCGGGCACAGATACGCAGTATTTT.

The chain links TRBV4-2 to TRBJ2-5; no reliable D call. With 0 bases removed from V and 1 base from J, the gap between germline ends came to 9 bases. From germline, CDR1 is LGHNA and CDR2 YNFKEQ. This CDR3 has 15 residues. The CDR3 DNA sequence: TGTGCCAGCAGCCAAGAGGGCAACCGCCAAGAGACCCAGTACTTC. It encodes CASSQEGNRQETQYF.